The 10 T cell receptor beta chains given below trace back to one sample, sequenced in a study of PD-1 blockade in mismatch repair-deficient tumors. Assay: immunoSEQ multiplex PCR; the TCRdb copy retains only in-frame clones and omits some. The sample consists of 56,000 or so clones, around 73% of them appearing once. The material was peripheral blood, obtained 4 weeks after starting pembrolizumab. The source of these receptors is an adult with mismatch repair-deficient cancer.

The genes are TRBV30 and TRBJ1-3; D gene ambiguous. Between the trimmed V and J ends, which lost 6 bases and 0 bases, there was a span of 9 bases. The CDR3 is 13 amino acids. CDR1 is GTSNPN and CDR2 is SVGIG in the germline V gene (reference sequence). The CDR3 protein is CACRAHSGNTIYF. The CDR3 region has the DNA TGTGCCTGCCGGGCTCACTCTGGAAACACCATATATTTT.

The chain has TRBV9 and TRBJ2-3; D unclear. The germline V gene has CDR1 SGDLS and CDR2 YYNGEE. CDR3 length: 13 amino acids. Trimming pared 4 bases from V and 4 bases from J, leaving 10 bases between. The CDR3 protein is CASSIRRADTQYF. CDR3 bases: TGTGCCAGCAGCATTCGTCGGGCAGATACGCAGTATTTT.

In nucleotides, the CDR3 is TGTGCCACCAGCCCGTTGGACACTTACACTGAAGCTTTCTTT. It encodes CATSPLDTYTEAFF. The gene calls are TRBV15 and TRBJ1-1, with D perhaps TRBD1 (5 bases). CDR3 size: 14 residues. CDR1 LNHNV and CDR2 YYDKDF come from the germline V gene (reference sequence). V was trimmed by 5 bases and J by 3 bases, leaving 13 bases between them. Drawing the rest from reference TRBV15 and TRBJ1-1, the complete variable domain is DAMVIQNPRYQVTQFGKPVTLSCSQTLNHNVMYWYQQKSSQAPKLLFHYYDKDFNNEADTPDNFQSRRPNTSFCFLDIRSPGLGDTAMYLCATSPLDTYTEAFFGQGTRLTVV.

The chain joins TRBV2 to TRBJ2-5; D is possibly TRBD2 (6 bases). V was cut by 7 bases and J by 2 bases, with 11 bases left in between. The CDR3 length is 13 residues. The germline CDR1 and CDR2 sequences are SNHLY and FYNNEI. CDR3 residues: CASNGAGQETQYF. The DNA for the CDR3 is TGTGCCAGCAACGGGGCGGGGCAAGAGACCCAGTACTTC.

The chain carries TRBV10-3 and TRBJ1-5, with 9 positions matching TRBD1. The CDR3 is 15 residues long. Looked up from germline, CDR1 is ENHRY and CDR2 is SYGVKD. V shed 5 bases and J 6 bases; nucleotides not matched to a gene: 8. For the CDR3, the DNA is TGTGCCATCAGTCCGAGACAGGGGGGGTTTCAGCCCCAGCATTTT. Amino acids: CAISPRQGGFQPQHF.

V and J are TRBV7-3 and TRBJ2-6; 7 bases match TRBD1. Germline V CDR1 and CDR2: SGHTA, FQGTGA. The CDR3 is 16 residues long. Trimming took 2 bases from V and 4 from J; bases not matched to a gene: 5. This chain's CDR3 is CASSLLGGAGANVLTF. As DNA, the CDR3 is TGTGCCAGCAGCTTATTAGGGGGCGCGGGGGCCAACGTCCTGACTTTC.

V usage is TRBV10-3 and J usage is TRBJ2-1, with D tentatively TRBD2 (5 bases). Germline CDR1 is ENHRY and CDR2 is SYGVKD. The V gene lost 9 bases and the J gene lost 6 bases, with 15 bases spanning the gap. This CDR3 is built from 13 residues. As DNA, the CDR3 is TGTGCCATGGCCGGAGGTAGCGCCAATGAGCAGTTCTTC. Protein sequence: CAMAGGSANEQFF.

Sample share makes this clone medium-sized. The CDR3 protein is CASSQRVTPGETGEQFF. CDR3 coding DNA: TGCGCCAGCAGCCAACGGGTAACCCCCGGGGAGACCGGTGAGCAGTTCTTC. The gene calls are TRBV4-1 and TRBJ2-1, with D perhaps TRBD2 (5 bases). V was trimmed by 2 bases and J by 9 bases, leaving 23 bases between them. CDR1 is MGHRA and CDR2 is YSYEKL in the germline V gene. The CDR3 covers 17 residues.

This chain links TRBV21-1 with TRBJ1-1; TRBD1 reflects the table's D call only, with no check against the DNA. TRBV21-1 has pseudogene status. The CDR3 covers 15 residues. The CDR3 protein is CASRGEGQDNTEAFF. The CDR3 DNA follows: TGTGCCAGCAGGGGGGAAGGACAGGACAACACTGAAGCTTTCTTT.

V and J are TRBV18 and TRBJ1-2; no clear D gene. Germline V lookup: CDR1 KGHSH, CDR2 LQKENI. The CDR3 consists of 16 residues. V was trimmed by 0 bases and J by 4 bases, leaving 15 bases between them. The CDR3 bases are TGTGCCAGCTCACCACCATCAGTCACTTTCGTCTATGGCTACACCTTC. Translation gives CASSPPSVTFVYGYTF.